This is a list of T cell receptor beta chains from one sample in a study of response to subunit inactivated influenza vaccine. Using its own MiXCR run on the RT-PCR reads, TCRdb lists one record per CDR3 protein. The sample includes 300,000 to 350,000 distinct CDR3 sequences, about 20% seen only once; the top ten take over 9%. The starting material was PBMCs from blood, obtained about 20 months after vaccination. These receptors originate from a man in his fifties or sixties who received an inactivated influenza vaccine. CDR3s include the opening cysteine and the closing phenylalanine or tryptophan. The order of the fields is J gene, clone size, V gene, D gene, CDR3 protein, CDR3 DNA. The D gene is left open where the match is weak. Clone sizes are given selectively: once, few, many, or a class where the clone is expanded.

TRBJ2-1 | - | TRBV18 | - | CASSPPMGGSYNEQFF | TGTGCCAGCTCACCACCGATGGGGGGCTCCTACAATGAGCAGTTCTTC
TRBJ1-5 | - | TRBV20-1 | - | CSARAPQSHQPQHF | TGCAGTGCTAGAGCTCCCCAGAGTCATCAGCCCCAGCATTTT
TRBJ1-1 | few | TRBV20-1 | - | CSARILVLSGALNTEAFF | TGCAGTGCTAGAATCTTGGTTTTATCAGGGGCCCTGAACACTGAAGCTTTCTTT
TRBJ2-2 | few | TRBV4-1 | - | CASSKDPGVDTGELFF | TGCGCCAGCAGCAAAGACCCAGGGGTCGACACCGGGGAGCTGTTTTTT
TRBJ2-2 | - | TRBV20-1 | - | CSASAGTHTGELFF | TGCAGTGCTTCCGCCGGGACCCACACCGGGGAGCTGTTTTTT
TRBJ1-3 | many | TRBV2 | - | CASSADSVSGNTIYF | TGTGCCAGCAGTGCGGACTCGGTCTCTGGAAACACCATATATTTT
TRBJ1-4 | few | TRBV4-1 | - | CASSQPGVTNEKLFF | TGCGCCAGCAGCCAACCGGGCGTAACTAATGAAAAACTGTTTTTT
TRBJ1-1 | few | TRBV12-3/TRBV12-4 | - | CASSLPQEGTEAFF | TGTGCCAGCAGTTTACCCCAAGAAGGGACTGAAGCTTTCTTT
TRBJ1-2 | few | TRBV4-1 | TRBD1 | CASSHPGQGISYTF | TGCGCCAGCAGCCATCCGGGACAGGGGATCAGCTACACCTTC
TRBJ1-2 | few | TRBV29-1 | TRBD1 | CSVNAGTGSSYTF | TGCAGCGTCAACGCAGGGACAGGGAGTAGCTACACCTTC
TRBJ2-1 | - | TRBV25-1 | TRBD1 | CASSEDRGLYNEQFF | TGTGCCAGCAGTGAAGACAGGGGACTCTACAATGAGCAGTTCTTC
TRBJ2-1 | - | TRBV4-1 | - | CASSQVGTRDNEQFF | TGCGCCAGCAGCCAAGTCGGGACACGTGACAATGAGCAGTTCTTC
TRBJ1-2 | - | TRBV12-3/TRBV12-4 | - | CASSQGHYGYTF | TGTGCCAGCAGCCAGGGGCACTATGGCTACACCTTC
TRBJ1-6 | many | TRBV7-9 | - | CASSEGQSYNSPLHF | TGTGCCAGCAGCGAAGGACAGAGCTATAATTCACCCCTCCACTTT
TRBJ1-1 | few | TRBV6-1 | TRBD1 | CATHKDRGMNTEAFF | TGTGCCACCCATAAGGACAGGGGCATGAACACTGAAGCTTTCTTT
TRBJ1-6 | few | TRBV7-2 | TRBD1 | CASSHSDRGGDSPLHF | TGTGCCAGCAGCCACTCTGACAGGGGAGGCGATTCACCCCTCCACTTT
TRBJ2-1 | many | TRBV4-3 | - | CASSQDRPYEQFF | TGCGCCAGCAGCCAAGATCGCCCTTATGAGCAGTTCTTC
TRBJ2-1 | few | TRBV6-6 | - | CASSYSRNNEQFF | TGTGCCAGCAGTTACTCGAGGAACAATGAGCAGTTCTTC
TRBJ1-1 | - | TRBV7-9 | - | CASSFYSLQSTEAFF | TGTGCCAGCAGCTTTTATAGCCTACAGTCCACTGAAGCTTTCTTT
TRBJ2-4 | - | TRBV18 | - | CASSPGAAKNIQYF | TGTGCCAGCTCACCAGGGGCTGCCAAAAACATTCAGTACTTC
TRBJ1-2 | few | TRBV20-1 | TRBD1 | CSARPPPGQGAYGYTF | TGCAGTGCTAGACCCCCCCCGGGACAGGGGGCCTATGGCTACACCTTC
TRBJ2-4 | few | TRBV6-5 | - | CASSYSYGMGGAKNIQYF | TGTGCCAGCAGTTACTCGTACGGGATGGGTGGGGCCAAAAACATTCAGTACTTC
TRBJ1-6 | - | TRBV18 | - | CASSPKTDNSPLHF | TGTGCCAGCTCACCGAAGACAGATAATTCACCCCTCCACTTT
TRBJ2-3 | - | TRBV15 | TRBD2 | CATSKGLETDTQYF | TGTGCCACCAGCAAAGGACTAGAAACAGATACGCAGTATTTT
TRBJ2-7 | few | TRBV6-2/TRBV6-3 | TRBD2 | CASRGLAGGEQYF | TGTGCCAGCAGAGGACTAGCGGGCGGCGAGCAGTACTTC
TRBJ2-5 | - | TRBV27 | - | CASSPVGGPQYF | TGTGCCAGCAGTCCCGTCGGCGGACCCCAGTACTTC
TRBJ2-3 | - | TRBV11-2 | - | CASSPGDTGTDTQYF | TGTGCCAGCAGCCCCGGGGACACAGGGACAGATACGCAGTATTTT
TRBJ1-2 | - | TRBV7-2 | TRBD1 | CASSSDRVAYGYTF | TGTGCCAGCAGTTCGGACAGGGTAGCCTATGGCTACACCTTC
TRBJ2-2 | once | TRBV15 | TRBD1 | CATSRVQGAYGELFF | TGTGCCACCAGCAGAGTGCAGGGGGCTTACGGGGAGCTGTTTTTT
TRBJ1-3 | few | TRBV10-3 | - | CAISRAGRSGNTIYF | TGTGCCATCAGTAGGGCAGGGAGGTCTGGAAACACCATATATTTT
TRBJ2-1 | - | TRBV10-3 | - | CAIGLGMGEQFF | TGTGCCATCGGGCTGGGAATGGGTGAGCAGTTCTTC
TRBJ1-1 | many | TRBV24-1 | - | CATSDSGEAIEAFF | TGTGCCACCAGTGATTCGGGAGAGGCAATTGAAGCTTTCTTT
TRBJ1-1 | - | TRBV7-9 | - | CASSLPDGVMNTEAFF | TGTGCCAGCAGCTTACCCGACGGGGTCATGAACACTGAAGCTTTCTTT
TRBJ1-2 | few | TRBV11-2 | - | CASSPRLGQTYGYTF | TGTGCCAGCAGCCCCAGGCTAGGTCAGACCTATGGCTACACCTTC
TRBJ2-6 | - | TRBV7-9 | TRBD1 | CASSPRFLGQDSSGANVLTF | TGTGCCAGCAGCCCCAGGTTTTTGGGACAGGACAGCTCTGGGGCCAACGTCCTGACTTTC
TRBJ2-7 | few | TRBV5-1 | TRBD1 | CASSLARQGGEQYF | TGCGCCAGCAGCTTGGCCAGACAGGGGGGCGAGCAGTACTTC